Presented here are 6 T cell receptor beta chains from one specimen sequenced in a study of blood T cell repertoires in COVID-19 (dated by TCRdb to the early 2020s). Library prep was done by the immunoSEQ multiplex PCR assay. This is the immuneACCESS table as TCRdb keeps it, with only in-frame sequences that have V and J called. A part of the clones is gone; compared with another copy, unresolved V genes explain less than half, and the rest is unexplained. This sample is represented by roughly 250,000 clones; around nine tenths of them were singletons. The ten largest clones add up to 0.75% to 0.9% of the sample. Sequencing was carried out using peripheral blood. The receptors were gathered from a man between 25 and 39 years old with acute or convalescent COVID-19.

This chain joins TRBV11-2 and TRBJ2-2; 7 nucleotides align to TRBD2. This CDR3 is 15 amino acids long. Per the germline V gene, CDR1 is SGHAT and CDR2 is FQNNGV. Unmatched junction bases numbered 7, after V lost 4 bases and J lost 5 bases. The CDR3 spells CASSYPGLLTGELFF. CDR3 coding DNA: TGTGCCAGCAGCTACCCGGGACTATTAACCGGGGAGCTGTTTTTT.

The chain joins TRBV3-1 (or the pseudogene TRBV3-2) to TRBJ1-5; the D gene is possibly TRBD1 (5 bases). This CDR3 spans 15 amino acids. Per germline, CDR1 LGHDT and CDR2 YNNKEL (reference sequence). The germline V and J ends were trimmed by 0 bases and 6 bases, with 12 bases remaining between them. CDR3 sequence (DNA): TGTGCCAGCAGCCAAGACGGGGGTAAGGGTCAGCCCCAGCATTTT. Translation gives CASSQDGGKGQPQHF.

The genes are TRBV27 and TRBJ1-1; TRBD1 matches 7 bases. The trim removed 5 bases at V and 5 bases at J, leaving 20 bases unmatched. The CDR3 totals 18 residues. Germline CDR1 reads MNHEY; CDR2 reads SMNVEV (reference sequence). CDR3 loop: CASSTRTPATGRGTEAFF. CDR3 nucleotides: TGTGCCAGCAGTACCCGGACCCCCGCGACAGGGCGAGGGACTGAAGCTTTCTTT.

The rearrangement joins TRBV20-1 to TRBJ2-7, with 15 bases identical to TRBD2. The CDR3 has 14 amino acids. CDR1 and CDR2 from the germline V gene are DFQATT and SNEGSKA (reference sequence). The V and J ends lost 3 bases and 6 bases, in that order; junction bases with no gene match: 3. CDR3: CSASRTSGGVEQYF. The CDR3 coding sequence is TGCAGTGCTAGTAGGACTAGCGGGGGGGTCGAGCAGTACTTC.

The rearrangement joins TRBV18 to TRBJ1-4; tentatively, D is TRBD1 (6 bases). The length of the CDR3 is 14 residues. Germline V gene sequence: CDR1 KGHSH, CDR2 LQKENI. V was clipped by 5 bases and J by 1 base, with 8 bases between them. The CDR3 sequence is CASSDRKTNEKLFF. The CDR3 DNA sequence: TGTGCCAGCTCAGACAGGAAAACTAATGAAAAACTGTTTTTT.

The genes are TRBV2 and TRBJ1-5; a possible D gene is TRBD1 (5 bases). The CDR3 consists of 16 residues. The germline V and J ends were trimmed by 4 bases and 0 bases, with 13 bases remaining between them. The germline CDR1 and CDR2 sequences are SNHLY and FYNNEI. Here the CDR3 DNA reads TGTGCCAGCAGTGGGGGCAGACAGTATAGCAATCAGCCCCAGCATTTT. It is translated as CASSGGRQYSNQPQHF.